The 26 T cell receptor beta chains listed next were all sequenced from one sample in a study of blood T cell repertoires in COVID-19. Only in-frame clones appear in the TCRdb table, and some are missing; sequencing was by immunoSEQ multiplex PCR. Among about 69,000 clones listed, around 80% were seen once. The sequencing sample was made of peripheral blood. The source is a woman older than 75 with acute or convalescent COVID-19.

The chain combines TRBV5-5 with TRBJ2-7; D gene unclear. V was cut by 5 bases and J by 4 bases, with 13 bases left in between. From germline, CDR1 is SGHKS and CDR2 YYEKEE (reference sequence). There are 13 residues in the CDR3. CDR3 DNA sequence: TGTGCCAGCAGTTCGAATTGGAGATACGAGCAGTACTTC. This translates into CASSSNWRYEQYF.

The J gene is TRBJ1-1, the V gene TRBV4-1; D uncertain. Germline-derived CDR1 and CDR2 are MGHRA and YSYEKL. The V gene lost 6 bases and the J gene lost 3 bases, with 11 bases spanning the gap. This CDR3 contains 13 residues. The CDR3 is CASRLAAYTEAFF. The CDR3 coding sequence is TGCGCCAGCAGATTGGCCGCTTACACTGAAGCTTTCTTT.

As to this clone: One end of the junction does not line up with germline, which may come from a read error. The chain links TRBV7-7 to TRBJ2-2; D might be TRBD1 (6 bases). Germline V gene sequence: CDR1 SSHAT, CDR2 FNYEAQ (reference sequence). The CDR3 consists of 14 residues. This CDR3 reads CASSPLRGTGELFF. CDR3 coding DNA: TGTGCTAGCAGCCCTCTTAGGGGGACCGGGGAGCTGTTTTTT. Variable domain in full (rest from reference TRBV7-7 and TRBJ2-2): GAGVSQSPRYKVTKRGQDVTLRCDPISSHATLYWYQQALGQGPEFLTYFNYEAQPDKSGLPSDRFSAERPEGSISTLTIQRTEQRDSAMYRCASSPLRGTGELFFGEGSRLTVL.

A note on this clone: Given the absence of the conserved phenylalanine or tryptophan at the CDR3 end, a read error is likely. No DNA is shown, since the ends of the CDR3 on it are uncertain; the CDR3 is the one TCRdb lists. The chain is built from TRBV2 and TRBJ1-2. The length of the CDR3 is 10 amino acids, counting both ends. Germline lookup yields CDR1 SNHLY and CDR2 FYNNEI. The CDR3 loop is CASRADVTHS.

The chain is built from TRBV10-2 and TRBJ2-1, with a tentative D call TRBD1 (5 bases). The CDR3 length is 14 residues. Germline V lookup: CDR1 WSHSY, CDR2 SAAADI. V lost 1 base and J lost 6, with 10 bases in between. This CDR3 is CASSEWVGVNEQFF. CDR3 in DNA: TGCGCCAGCAGTGAGTGGGTAGGGGTCAATGAGCAGTTCTTC.

The chain joins TRBV5-1 to TRBJ1-4; D is possibly TRBD1 (5 bases). Looked up from germline, CDR1 is SGHRS and CDR2 is YFSETQ. The CDR3 is 14 amino acids. Trimming cost V 3 bases and J 5 bases, with 11 bases left between them. CDR3 sequence (DNA): TGCGCCAGCAGCTCTAGGGGCCAAAATGAAAAACTGTTTTTT. Translation: CASSSRGQNEKLFF.

The CDR3 nucleotides are TGTGCCAGCTCTGTTGGAGTTGGCGTCAGTCAGCCCCAGCATTTT. Encoded protein: CASSVGVGVSQPQHF. The chain combines TRBV18 with TRBJ1-5; no definite D call. Germline V lookup: CDR1 KGHSH, CDR2 LQKENI. The length of the CDR3 is 15 residues. V gave up 6 bases and J gave up 6 bases, with 18 bases separating them.

The chain combines TRBV5-6 with TRBJ2-7; TRBD2 matches at 8 bases. Looked up from germline, CDR1 is SGHDT and CDR2 is YYEEEE. The ends lost 6 bases at V and 5 bases at J; junction bases unmatched: 19. The CDR3 is 17 amino acids. CDR3 in DNA: TGTGCCAGCATACGATTGGGGTCCAACGGGGGGGCTGACGAGCAGTACTTC. Its translation: CASIRLGSNGGADEQYF.

The chain carries TRBV2 and TRBJ2-5, with a tentative D call TRBD1 (6 bases). The CDR3 has 12 amino acids. V lost 6 bases and J 5 bases, leaving 10 bases between the germline ends. Germline V lookup: CDR1 SNHLY, CDR2 FYNNEI. CDR3 region: CASSETGETQYF. The CDR3 region has the DNA TGTGCCAGCAGCGAAACAGGGGAGACCCAGTACTTC. Full variable domain (missing parts from reference TRBV2 and TRBJ2-5): EPEVTQTPSHQVTQMGQEVILRCVPISNHLYFYWYRQILGQKVEFLVSFYNNEISEKSEIFDDQFSVERPDGSNFTLKIRSTKLEDSAMYFCASSETGETQYFGPGTRLLVL.

CDR3 bases: TGTGCCAGCCGAGTAGCGCGACAGGGTCTCCACGAGCAGTACTTC. Protein: CASRVARQGLHEQYF. The V call is TRBV6-5, the J call TRBJ2-7; 7 nucleotides agree with TRBD1. The CDR3 has 15 residues. J was trimmed by 5 bases and V by 8 bases; bases with no gene match: 15. CDR1 is MNHEY, CDR2 SVGAGI, per germline.

On this clone itself: The sample carries other DNA sequences with the same CDR3. This chain uses TRBV5-1 with TRBJ1-6; 9 bases are shared with TRBD1. The CDR3 is 14 amino acids. From germline, CDR1 is SGHRS and CDR2 YFSETQ. Losses at the gene ends were 3 bases for V and 7 bases for J; bases not matched to a gene: 2. CDR3 in amino acids: CASSSGQGNSPLHF. The CDR3 DNA is TGCGCCAGCAGCTCAGGACAGGGGAATTCACCCCTCCACTTT. The full variable domain, in which reference TRBV5-1 and TRBJ1-6 provide the parts outside the CDR3, is KAGVTQTPRYLIKTRGQQVTLSCSPISGHRSVSWYQQTPGQGLQFLFEYFSETQRNKGNFPGRFSGRQFSNSRSEMNVSTLELGDSALYLCASSSGQGNSPLHFGNGTRLTVT.

The rearrangement links TRBV25-1 to TRBJ2-2, with 9 nucleotides matching TRBD1. This CDR3 comprises 16 residues. V lost 3 bases to trimming and J lost 4 bases; unmatched junction nucleotides: 6. From germline, CDR1 is MGHDK and CDR2 SYGVNS. CDR3 bases: TGTGCCAGCAGTGATATGGGACAGGGTTTCACCGGGGAGCTGTTTTTT. It specifies CASSDMGQGFTGELFF.

As regards this clone: Other DNA sequences of this sample code for an identical CDR3. J is TRBJ1-2 and V is TRBV6-1; 8 positions match TRBD1. Germline assignment: CDR1 MNHNS and CDR2 SASEGT. This CDR3 is built from 13 residues. V lost 3 bases and J lost 8; bases outside the gene matches: 5. CDR3 loop: CASSDRDRGGYTF. CDR3 sequence (DNA): TGTGCCAGCAGTGACCGCGACAGGGGCGGCTACACCTTC.

The chain combines TRBV3-1 (or the pseudogene TRBV3-2) with TRBJ2-7; 8 bases line up with TRBD2. The V and J ends lost 3 bases and 2 bases, in that order; junction bases with no gene match: 3. CDR1 LGHDT and CDR2 YNNKEL come from the germline V gene (reference sequence). CDR3 length equals 14 residues. The CDR3 nucleotides read TGTGCCAGCAGCCAGAGGCGGGGGGCCTACGAGCAGTACTTC. Translating it yields CASSQRRGAYEQYF.

The rearrangement joins TRBV5-1 to TRBJ2-5; D not resolved. V lost 4 bases and J 4 bases, leaving 14 bases between the germline ends. Germline values: CDR1 SGHRS, CDR2 YFSETQ. This CDR3 region has 14 residues. The CDR3 sequence: CASSPNSPRETQYF. In DNA, the CDR3 is TGCGCCAGCAGCCCAAACTCCCCAAGAGAGACCCAGTACTTC.

The chain joins TRBV7-2 to TRBJ2-5; TRBD1 matches at 9 bases. This CDR3 region has 15 residues. The V gene's germline CDR1 is SGHTA and CDR2 FQGNSA. V was pared by 1 base and J by 5 bases, with 5 bases of the junction left unmatched. The CDR3 sequence: CASSLEQGAYETQYF. CDR3 DNA: TGTGCCAGCAGCTTAGAACAGGGGGCGTATGAGACCCAGTACTTC. The variable domain in full, with the rest retrieved from reference TRBV7-2 and TRBJ2-5, is GAGVSQSPSNKVTEKGKDVELRCDPISGHTALYWYRQSLGQGLEFLIYFQGNSAPDKSGLPSDRFSAERTGGSVSTLTIQRTQQEDSAVYLCASSLEQGAYETQYFGPGTRLLVL.

This clone showed up just a few times. The chain recombines TRBV7-9 with TRBJ1-1, with TRBD1 as a possible D gene (5 bases). The CDR3 runs to 13 residues. The germline CDR1 and CDR2 sequences are SEHNR and FQNEAQ (reference sequence). Trimming removed 5 bases at V and 6 bases at J, with 13 bases between. The CDR3 coding sequence is TGTGCCAGCAGCCCACCCTCGGGGGCTGAAGCTTTCTTT. Amino acids: CASSPPSGAEAFF.

The chain has TRBV19 and TRBJ1-4; the match to TRBD1 covers 7 bases. Trimming at V came to 9 bases and at J to 0 bases, leaving 10 bases not matched to a gene. This CDR3 spans 16 amino acids. Germline CDR1 reads LNHDA; CDR2 reads SQIVND (reference sequence). The CDR3 DNA follows: TGTGCCAGCAAGAGAGCAGGGACAGCAACTAATGAAAAACTGTTTTTT. Protein: CASKRAGTATNEKLFF.

This clone was detected only a few times. This chain connects TRBV6-5 to TRBJ1-5; no reliable D call. The ends were cut back, 2 bases at V and 5 bases at J, with 7 bases in the middle. The CDR3 contains 13 residues. Germline V gene data show CDR1 as MNHEY and CDR2 as SVGAGI. In DNA form, the CDR3 reads TGTGCCAGCAGTTACGAACAGTATCAGCCCCAGCATTTT. Protein: CASSYEQYQPQHF.

The chain joins TRBV10-2 to TRBJ2-1, with 7 bases that match TRBD2. The CDR3 has 16 residues. Germline-derived CDR1 and CDR2 are WSHSY and SAAADI. V shed 0 bases and J 10 bases; nucleotides not matched to a gene: 12. DNA of the CDR3: TGCGCCAGCAGTGAGTCGATGCGGACTAGACGGTGGGAGCAGTTCTTC. Residues: CASSESMRTRRWEQFF.

This rearrangement joins TRBV7-2 to TRBJ1-4, with D perhaps TRBD1 (6 bases). The CDR3 loop spans 14 amino acids. The germline V gene has CDR1 SGHTA and CDR2 FQGNSA. The V gene lost 2 bases and the J gene lost 7 bases, with 11 bases spanning the gap. The CDR3 sequence: CASSLNREAEKLFF. In nucleotides, the CDR3 is TGTGCCAGCAGCTTAAACAGGGAAGCTGAAAAACTGTTTTTT. The whole variable domain, filled in from reference TRBV7-2 and TRBJ1-4, reads GAGVSQSPSNKVTEKGKDVELRCDPISGHTALYWYRQSLGQGLEFLIYFQGNSAPDKSGLPSDRFSAERTGGSVSTLTIQRTQQEDSAVYLCASSLNREAEKLFFGSGTQLSVL.

This sequence joins TRBV5-1 and TRBJ1-6, with D possibly matching TRBD1 (5 bases). Germline CDR1 and CDR2: SGHRS and YFSETQ. The CDR3 extends over 15 amino acids. Trimming removed 7 bases at V and 1 base at J, with 12 bases between. The CDR3 is CASGQGGSYNSPLHF. CDR3 nucleotides: TGCGCCAGCGGTCAGGGAGGATCCTATAATTCACCCCTCCACTTT.

This rearrangement joins TRBV5-4 to TRBJ2-7, with 9 bases matching TRBD2. CDR1 and CDR2 from the germline V gene are SGHNT and YYREEE (reference sequence). CDR3 size: 15 residues. Unmatched junction bases numbered 5, after V lost 4 bases and J lost 0 bases. CDR3 bases: TGTGCCAGCAGCGAGACTAGCGGTTTCTCCTACGAGCAGTACTTC. Translation gives CASSETSGFSYEQYF.

The rearrangement uses TRBV7-9 and TRBJ2-7; tentative D call: TRBD2 (5 bases). Looked up from germline, CDR1 is SEHNR and CDR2 is FQNEAQ (reference sequence). CDR3 length: 13 amino acids. The V end was cut by 2 bases, the J end by 1 base, with 6 bases between. Here the CDR3 DNA reads TGTGCCAGCAGCTTAAGCGGATCCTACGAGCAGTACTTC. It translates to CASSLSGSYEQYF.

The J gene is TRBJ1-1, the V gene TRBV12-3 or TRBV12-4, with D possibly matching TRBD1 (6 bases). V was pared by 5 bases and J by 1 base, with 8 bases between. The CDR3 sequence is 13 residues long. Here the CDR3 DNA reads TGTGCCAGCAGTACGACAGGGAACACTGAAGCTTTCTTT. It specifies CASSTTGNTEAFF.

The V and J genes are TRBV10-1 and TRBJ2-3; 9 bases are shared with TRBD2. Germline V CDR1 and CDR2: WNHNN, SYGVQD (reference sequence). V trimming: 3 bases; J trimming: 5 bases; junction bases outside the gene matches: 9. The CDR3 has 16 residues. The CDR3 nucleotides read TGCGCCAGCAGTGAAGGCGGGGGGGCCCATTTAGATACGCAGTATTTT. Translating gives CASSEGGGAHLDTQYF.